This T cell receptor (beta chain) was profiled in a study of tumor-infiltrating lymphocytes in primary liver carcinoma. Study observations and caveats: Only about 8-25% of top clones were detected in each of the five tumor regions.

Constant-region priming of 500 to 550 ng total RNA yielded TCR beta cDNA. Construction of TCR beta libraries relied on three successive nested multiplex PCR rounds employing slightly modified ARM-PCR. In the first two PCR rounds, TRBV1-TRBV30 forward primers were paired with a C-beta reverse primer, and each round lasted around 10 cycles. TCRdb called the multiplex PCR reads again in MiXCR, with one record for every CDR3 protein. The sample comprises 45,000 to 55,000 distinct CDR3 sequences, over 65% of which are singletons, and roughly 26% rests with the top ten. The study co-extracted DNA and RNA from roughly 20-30 mg of unsorted bulk tissue. Researchers took samples from five separate regions of each tumor. This clonotype has only one observation. Its antigen is not identified. Compared with germline, one end of the junction differs, possibly owing to a read error. This CDR3 has 14 amino acids. In germline, CDR1 is MDHEN, CDR2 SYDVKM.

The chain combines TRBV28 with TRBJ2-7; perhaps TRBD2 as D (6 bases). The sample was liver tumor tissue from sampling region 2. Subset reported: tumor region T2, inferior pole. The source is a man aged 35 to 55 with primary liver carcinoma and hepatitis B virus infection. CDR3 loop: CASSIQPGSYEQYF. The CDR3 DNA reads as TGTGCCAGCAGTATCCAACCCGGGAGCTACGAGCAGTATTTC. Based on the CDR3 plus reference TRBV28 and TRBJ2-7, the full variable domain is DVKVTQSSRYLVKRTGEKVFLECVQDMDHENMFWYRQDPGLGLRLIYFSYDVKMKEKGDIPEGYSVSREKKERFSLILESASTNQTSMYLCASSIQPGSYEQYFGPGTRLTVT.